The rows below give T cell receptor beta chains drawn from one sample of a study of cytotoxic CD8 clonotypes in ibrutinib-treated CLL. TCRdb keeps only in-frame clones here, not all; method: immunoSEQ multiplex PCR. The table has 30,000 to 40,000 clones, almost 70% seen once; the top ten hold 25% to 30%. Sequenced here: PBMCs, sampled before ibrutinib treatment. Every receptor here comes from a human donor with chronic lymphocytic leukemia. Both conserved end residues are part of each CDR3. Each record gives: V gene, D gene, clone size, J gene, CDR3 DNA, CDR3 protein. D genes are given only for firm matches. Clone size is shown for a subset of rows, as once, few, many or a class of expanded clone.

v_call: TRBV7-9; d_call: -; clone_size: -; j_call: TRBJ2-1; cdr3_nt: TGTGCCAGCAGCTTAGACGTCCAGGGTGAGCAGTTCTTC; cdr3_aa: CASSLDVQGEQFF
v_call: TRBV9; d_call: -; clone_size: -; j_call: TRBJ1-1; cdr3_nt: TGTGCCAGCAGCGTAGTTCCGGGTTTGTTGGCTGAAGCTTTCTTT; cdr3_aa: CASSVVPGLLAEAFF
v_call: TRBV5-1; d_call: -; clone_size: -; j_call: TRBJ2-3; cdr3_nt: TGCGCCAGCAGCTCCGGGACCACCAGGGATACGCAGTATTTT; cdr3_aa: CASSSGTTRDTQYF
v_call: TRBV4-2; d_call: TRBD2; clone_size: -; j_call: TRBJ2-5; cdr3_nt: TGTGCCAGCAGCCAAGTAGGGAGGGAGTCTGGGACCCAGTACTTC; cdr3_aa: CASSQVGRESGTQYF
v_call: TRBV7-9; d_call: -; clone_size: few; j_call: TRBJ2-3; cdr3_nt: TGTGCCAGCAGCTTAGTTCAATATTCCGAGTTAGATACGCAGTATTTT; cdr3_aa: CASSLVQYSELDTQYF
v_call: TRBV5-1; d_call: -; clone_size: -; j_call: TRBJ1-2; cdr3_nt: TGCGCCAGCAGCTTGTCCCCCACATTGGCGGCTGGCTACACCTTC; cdr3_aa: CASSLSPTLAAGYTF
v_call: TRBV5-1; d_call: TRBD1; clone_size: -; j_call: TRBJ2-3; cdr3_nt: TGCGCCAGCGGACAGGGACACACAGATACGCAGTATTTT; cdr3_aa: CASGQGHTDTQYF
v_call: TRBV5-6; d_call: -; clone_size: -; j_call: TRBJ1-3; cdr3_nt: TGTGCCAGCAGCATAACAGGGTTTTCCGGAAACACCATATATTTT; cdr3_aa: CASSITGFSGNTIYF
v_call: TRBV28; d_call: TRBD1; clone_size: -; j_call: TRBJ1-5; cdr3_nt: TGTGCCAGCAGTTTAACCAGGACAGGGGGCGGACGGCCCCAGCATTTT; cdr3_aa: CASSLTRTGGGRPQHF
v_call: TRBV7-9; d_call: -; clone_size: few; j_call: TRBJ1-6; cdr3_nt: TGTGCCAGCGCCGCCACTGGAAATTCACCCCTCCACTTT; cdr3_aa: CASAATGNSPLHF
v_call: TRBV29-1; d_call: -; clone_size: -; j_call: TRBJ1-3; cdr3_nt: TGCAGCGTGGCCCCCTCCGGGGGCGCCACTGGAAACACCATATATTTT; cdr3_aa: CSVAPSGGATGNTIYF
v_call: TRBV28; d_call: -; clone_size: -; j_call: TRBJ1-5; cdr3_nt: TGTGCCAGCAAGGCAAGGGTCAGCAATCAGCCCCAGCATTTT; cdr3_aa: CASKARVSNQPQHF
v_call: TRBV6-1; d_call: -; clone_size: -; j_call: TRBJ2-3; cdr3_nt: TGTGCCAGCAGTGAAGAAGCTAGGACGAGGGATACGCAGTATTTT; cdr3_aa: CASSEEARTRDTQYF
v_call: TRBV6-5; d_call: -; clone_size: few; j_call: TRBJ1-2; cdr3_nt: TGTGCCAGCAGTTACGGGCTCACCTACACCTTC; cdr3_aa: CASSYGLTYTF
v_call: TRBV6-5; d_call: -; clone_size: -; j_call: TRBJ1-2; cdr3_nt: TGTGCCAGCAGGATGGACACGAACTATGGCTACACCTTC; cdr3_aa: CASRMDTNYGYTF
v_call: TRBV7-8; d_call: TRBD2; clone_size: once; j_call: TRBJ2-3; cdr3_nt: TGTGCCAGCAGCGCACCTCTGCGGGAGGGCACAGATACGCAGTATTTT; cdr3_aa: CASSAPLREGTDTQYF
v_call: TRBV28; d_call: TRBD2; clone_size: -; j_call: TRBJ2-3; cdr3_nt: TGTGCCAGCAGTTTGGGGACTAGCGGGGGGGCAGATACGCAGTATTTT; cdr3_aa: CASSLGTSGGADTQYF
v_call: TRBV19; d_call: TRBD2; clone_size: -; j_call: TRBJ2-3; cdr3_nt: TGTGCCAGTAGTCCCCGGGCTAGCGGGAGGGCCAGGGATACGCAGTATTTT; cdr3_aa: CASSPRASGRARDTQYF
v_call: TRBV11-2; d_call: -; clone_size: -; j_call: TRBJ2-7; cdr3_nt: TGTGCCAGCAGCTTAATTGCAGGGGCTGGGGAGCAGTACTTC; cdr3_aa: CASSLIAGAGEQYF
v_call: TRBV18; d_call: -; clone_size: few; j_call: TRBJ2-3; cdr3_nt: TGTGCCAGCTCACCACCCACCGGGAAAGATACGCAGTATTTT; cdr3_aa: CASSPPTGKDTQYF
v_call: TRBV6-5; d_call: TRBD1; clone_size: few; j_call: TRBJ2-7; cdr3_nt: TGTGCCACCCAGGGTGGGACAGCCTTCGAGCAGTACTTC; cdr3_aa: CATQGGTAFEQYF
v_call: TRBV10-2; d_call: -; clone_size: -; j_call: TRBJ2-7; cdr3_nt: TGCGCCAGCAGTGACGCAGGACAATACTACGAGCAGTACTTC; cdr3_aa: CASSDAGQYYEQYF
v_call: TRBV5-1; d_call: -; clone_size: few; j_call: TRBJ2-5; cdr3_nt: TGCGCCAGCAGCTTGGTCCAGGGAGTCGGCCAGGCCCAGTACTTC; cdr3_aa: CASSLVQGVGQAQYF
v_call: TRBV7-2; d_call: -; clone_size: -; j_call: TRBJ2-3; cdr3_nt: TGTGCCAGCACTAGGGGAGGCACAGATACGCAGTATTTT; cdr3_aa: CASTRGGTDTQYF
v_call: TRBV7-8; d_call: -; clone_size: -; j_call: TRBJ2-7; cdr3_nt: TGTGCCAGCAGCTCCTCCGAGGCAGGGAGGTCCTACGAGCAGTACTTC; cdr3_aa: CASSSSEAGRSYEQYF
v_call: TRBV6-6; d_call: TRBD1; clone_size: -; j_call: TRBJ2-7; cdr3_nt: TGTGCCAGCAGAAAAGGGACAGGGGCCCACTACGAGCAGTACTTC; cdr3_aa: CASRKGTGAHYEQYF
v_call: TRBV25-1; d_call: -; clone_size: -; j_call: TRBJ1-2; cdr3_nt: TGTGCCAGCAGTGAAACTCATAGGGATGGCTACACCTTC; cdr3_aa: CASSETHRDGYTF